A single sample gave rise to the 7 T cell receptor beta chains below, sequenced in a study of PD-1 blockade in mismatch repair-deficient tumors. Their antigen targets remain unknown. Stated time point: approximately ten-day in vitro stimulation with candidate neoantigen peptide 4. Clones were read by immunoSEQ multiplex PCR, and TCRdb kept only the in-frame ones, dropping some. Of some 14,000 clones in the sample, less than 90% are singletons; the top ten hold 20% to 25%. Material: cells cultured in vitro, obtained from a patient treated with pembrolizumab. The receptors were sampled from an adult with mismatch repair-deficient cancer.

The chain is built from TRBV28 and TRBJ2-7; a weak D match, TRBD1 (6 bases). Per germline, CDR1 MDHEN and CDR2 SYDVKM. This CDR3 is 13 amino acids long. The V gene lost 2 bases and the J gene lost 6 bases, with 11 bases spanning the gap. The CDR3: CASSLELGGEQYF. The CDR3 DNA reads TGTGCCAGCAGTTTAGAACTAGGGGGCGAGCAGTACTTC.

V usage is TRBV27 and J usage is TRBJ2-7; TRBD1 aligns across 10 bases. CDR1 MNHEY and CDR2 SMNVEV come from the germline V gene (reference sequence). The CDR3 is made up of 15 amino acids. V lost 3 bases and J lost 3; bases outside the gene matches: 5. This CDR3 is CASSFRGTGDYEQYF. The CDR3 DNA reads TGTGCCAGCAGTTTCCGCGGGACAGGGGACTACGAGCAGTACTTC.

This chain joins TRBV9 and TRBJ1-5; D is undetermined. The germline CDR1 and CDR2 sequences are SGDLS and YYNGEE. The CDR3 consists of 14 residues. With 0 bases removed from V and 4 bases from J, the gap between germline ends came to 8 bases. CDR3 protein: CASSVEVGNQPQHF. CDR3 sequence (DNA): TGTGCCAGCAGCGTAGAGGTAGGGAATCAGCCCCAGCATTTT.

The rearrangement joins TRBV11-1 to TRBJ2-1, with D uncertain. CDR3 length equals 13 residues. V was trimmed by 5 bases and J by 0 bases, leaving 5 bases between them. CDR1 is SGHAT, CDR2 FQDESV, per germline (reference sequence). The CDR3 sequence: CASSPRSYNEQFF. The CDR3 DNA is TGTGCCAGCAGCCCCCGCTCCTACAATGAGCAGTTCTTC. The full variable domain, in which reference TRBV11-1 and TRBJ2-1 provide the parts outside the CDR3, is EAEVAQSPRYKITEKSQAVAFWCDPISGHATLYWYRQILGQGPELLVQFQDESVVDDSQLPKDRFSAERLKGVDSTLKIQPAELGDSAMYLCASSPRSYNEQFFGPGTRLTVL.

CDR3 in DNA: TGTGCCAGCAGTTTCGGAGGTGGGGGACCGAACACTGAAGCTTTCTTT. Translating it yields CASSFGGGGPNTEAFF. This chain links TRBV6-5 with TRBJ1-1, with D possibly being TRBD1 (5 bases). CDR1 is MNHEY and CDR2 is SVGAGI in the germline V gene. The V and J ends lost 4 bases and 1 base respectively, with 16 bases between them. The length of the CDR3 is 16 residues.

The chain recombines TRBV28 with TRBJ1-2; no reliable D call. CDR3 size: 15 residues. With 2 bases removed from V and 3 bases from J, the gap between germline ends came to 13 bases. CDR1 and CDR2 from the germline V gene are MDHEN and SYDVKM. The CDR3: CASSLRFRSDYGYTF. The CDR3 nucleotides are TGTGCCAGCAGTTTAAGATTTCGGTCCGACTATGGCTACACCTTC.

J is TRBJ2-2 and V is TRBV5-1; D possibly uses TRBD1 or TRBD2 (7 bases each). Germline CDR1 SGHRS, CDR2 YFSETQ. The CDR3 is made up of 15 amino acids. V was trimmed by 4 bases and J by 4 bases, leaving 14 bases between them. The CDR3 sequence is CASSQGGTITGELFF. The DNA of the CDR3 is TGCGCCAGCAGCCAGGGGGGGACTATCACCGGGGAGCTGTTTTTT. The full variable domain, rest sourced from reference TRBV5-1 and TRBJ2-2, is KAGVTQTPRYLIKTRGQQVTLSCSPISGHRSVSWYQQTPGQGLQFLFEYFSETQRNKGNFPGRFSGRQFSNSRSEMNVSTLELGDSALYLCASSQGGTITGELFFGEGSRLTVL.